This T cell receptor beta chain was profiled in a study of beta chain features in type 1 diabetes. Across the study: The patient and healthy donor groups were comparable for age, gender and cell yields. The study examined about 110,000,000 sorted cells across all samples.

Worth noting for this clone: What it binds is not known.

General observations from the study: In every one of the four CD4+ subsets, TCRB CDR3s were moderately but significantly shorter in Type 1 diabetes patients.

The investigators reverse transcribed all of the isolated RNA, so they sequenced expressed TCRB transcripts. Sequencing used immunoSEQ multiplex PCR; TCRdb keeps in-frame clones, though not all of them. The table has more than 250,000 clones, roughly 21% seen once. V was clipped by 2 bases and J by 1 base, with 11 bases between them. Per germline, CDR1 MGHRA and CDR2 YSYEKL. This CDR3 contains 15 residues. The authors obtained over 98% purity in all sorted populations. The chain recombines TRBV4-1 with TRBJ1-2, with D possibly being TRBD1 (6 bases). This TCR was sampled from a woman between 40 and 55 years old with type 1 diabetes. Sequencing was carried out using naive CD4+ T cells from blood. CDR3 nucleotide sequence: TGCGCCAGCAGCCAAAGGGACAACCTTAACTATGGCTACACCTTC. It codes for CASSQRDNLNYGYTF.